The subject of this entry is one T cell receptor beta chain. Its antigen is not known. The source of the sample is a study of early T cells in non-severe SARS-CoV-2 infection. Whole-study context: The input, bulk RNA from unsorted whole blood, was sequenced, and chains were unpaired.

The study's findings and limits: Matching with VDJdb favored anti-spike CD8 responses (missing private and CD4 specificities).

The TCR library protocol was used to attach unique molecular identifiers. These identifiers were attached to individual cDNA molecules. TCRdb ran MiXCR on the 5' RACE reads and lists one entry per CDR3 protein. The sample includes some 56,000 distinct CDR3 sequences, about 11% of them seen just once. The sequenced sample was whole blood. The receptor's source is an adult who was a healthcare worker with PCR-confirmed SARS-CoV-2 infection or an uninfected control (not recorded which).

CDR3 region: CASSPTMGYGYTF. For the CDR3, the DNA is TGTGCCAGCAGCCCAACAATGGGATATGGCTACACCTTC. The V gene is TRBV7-9, the J gene TRBJ1-2; D is uncertain. CDR1 is SEHNR and CDR2 is FQNEAQ in the germline V gene (reference sequence). The CDR3 has 13 residues. V was trimmed by 5 bases and J by 5 bases, leaving 12 bases between them.